A selection of T cell receptor beta chains follows, all from one sample in a study of blood T cell repertoires in COVID-19. Method: immunoSEQ multiplex PCR; TCRdb's copy keeps in-frame clones and lacks some. The sample yields about 140,000 clones, around 78% seen once. Specimen: peripheral blood. The receptors were gathered from a woman over 75 with active or convalescent COVID-19. Both conserved end residues are trimmed from each CDR3. D genes are given only for firm matches. The size entry is marked missing in some rows and otherwise reads once, few, many or a size class.

V gene: TRBV6-1; clone size: -; D gene: -; CDR3 protein: ASSEGLYYGYT
V gene: TRBV30; clone size: -; D gene: -; CDR3 protein: AWTGDSGNTIY
V gene: TRBV30; clone size: -; D gene: -; CDR3 protein: AWNLERQGGGYT
V gene: TRBV6-5; clone size: -; D gene: TRBD1; CDR3 protein: ASSRTGTYGEKLF
V gene: TRBV6-5; clone size: -; D gene: TRBD1; CDR3 protein: ASSTRQGGYT
V gene: TRBV3-1/TRBV3-2; clone size: -; D gene: -; CDR3 protein: ASSQERVSSYEQY
V gene: TRBV9; clone size: -; D gene: -; CDR3 protein: ASSVGTARGSEQY
V gene: TRBV18; clone size: -; D gene: -; CDR3 protein: ASSLGRNQPQH
V gene: TRBV5-1; clone size: many; D gene: TRBD1; CDR3 protein: ASSLEGGADGYT
V gene: TRBV20-1; clone size: -; D gene: TRBD2; CDR3 protein: SASKAGGHGEQF
V gene: TRBV3-1/TRBV3-2; clone size: -; D gene: TRBD2; CDR3 protein: ASKVGGGTYQETQY
V gene: TRBV4-2; clone size: -; D gene: -; CDR3 protein: ASSHPLAGAGVGNEQF
V gene: TRBV15; clone size: -; D gene: -; CDR3 protein: ATSRGGSNQPQH
V gene: TRBV30; clone size: -; D gene: TRBD1; CDR3 protein: AWSLKGTAVITMGYT
V gene: TRBV28; clone size: -; D gene: TRBD1; CDR3 protein: ASSPPGQGAVTIY
V gene: TRBV3-1/TRBV3-2; clone size: few; D gene: TRBD1; CDR3 protein: ASSQTRGTTEAF
V gene: TRBV29-1; clone size: once; D gene: -; CDR3 protein: SVEDRLINYGYT
V gene: TRBV9; clone size: few; D gene: -; CDR3 protein: ASSVAGSGGEQY
V gene: TRBV6-1; clone size: -; D gene: -; CDR3 protein: ASSEPPRPQH
V gene: TRBV2; clone size: -; D gene: -; CDR3 protein: ASSGPLGTDEKLF
V gene: TRBV19; clone size: -; D gene: -; CDR3 protein: ASSSQGQRYGYT
V gene: TRBV15; clone size: -; D gene: -; CDR3 protein: ATSIEDRLYNEQF
V gene: TRBV12-3/TRBV12-4; clone size: -; D gene: TRBD2; CDR3 protein: ATKRGDGETQY
V gene: TRBV5-4; clone size: -; D gene: -; CDR3 protein: ASSLIGEPAQH
V gene: TRBV6-5; clone size: few; D gene: TRBD2; CDR3 protein: ASSPGASGTGELF
V gene: TRBV7-3; clone size: -; D gene: TRBD1; CDR3 protein: ASSLSWDRVTSGNTIY
V gene: TRBV5-1; clone size: -; D gene: TRBD1; CDR3 protein: ASTVGQLKDEQY
V gene: TRBV3-1/TRBV3-2; clone size: -; D gene: -; CDR3 protein: ASSPSAAAGNTIY
V gene: TRBV7-2; clone size: -; D gene: TRBD1; CDR3 protein: ASSLGGQGLLGTQY
V gene: TRBV6-5; clone size: -; D gene: -; CDR3 protein: ASSRTAITGELF
V gene: TRBV5-1; clone size: -; D gene: -; CDR3 protein: ASSPGVQSGAF
V gene: TRBV27; clone size: -; D gene: TRBD2; CDR3 protein: ASSSSSGSISYEQY
V gene: TRBV6-5; clone size: -; D gene: -; CDR3 protein: ASHFRNTEAF
V gene: TRBV4-3; clone size: -; D gene: -; CDR3 protein: ASSHRTVSYNSPLH
V gene: TRBV9; clone size: -; D gene: -; CDR3 protein: ASSVVVRDVDTEAF
V gene: TRBV6-5; clone size: -; D gene: TRBD1; CDR3 protein: ASSRETGGNEQY
V gene: TRBV29-1; clone size: -; D gene: -; CDR3 protein: SGRQLSEAF
V gene: TRBV6-5; clone size: -; D gene: -; CDR3 protein: ASGLSGFSTEAF
V gene: TRBV19; clone size: -; D gene: TRBD1; CDR3 protein: ASSTTGRWGTEAF
V gene: TRBV19; clone size: -; D gene: -; CDR3 protein: ASSIGGNTEAF
V gene: TRBV30; clone size: -; D gene: TRBD1; CDR3 protein: AWSISGQGSYNEQF
V gene: TRBV7-2; clone size: -; D gene: TRBD2; CDR3 protein: ASSKTSGGANTGELF
V gene: TRBV7-3; clone size: few; D gene: TRBD1; CDR3 protein: ASSSQPTGNNEQF
V gene: TRBV7-2; clone size: once; D gene: -; CDR3 protein: ASSSQQGLYGYT